This T cell receptor beta chain was obtained from a study of blood T cell repertoires in COVID-19. Study information: Sites in the United States, Italy and Spain provided acute and convalescent COVID-19 samples. From T cells, B-cell-depleted T cells, or PBMCs came the material, which was cDNA or gDNA.

The CDR3 runs 12 residues. Germline CDR1 KGHDR, CDR2 SFDVKD. V was trimmed by 6 bases and J by 6 bases, leaving 10 bases between them. Authors' data handling: Cell counts per sample came from amplifying reference gene primers. The assay was immunoSEQ multiplex PCR, and TCRdb's table has in-frame clones only and misses some. The V and J calls and clone size are taken from that table; D and trimming were inferred from the DNA. The table includes 150,000 to 190,000 clones, over 70% detected once. The clonotype comes from a man aged 55 to 69 with acute or convalescent COVID-19. The material sequenced was peripheral blood. The chain joins TRBV24-1 to TRBJ1-1, with D perhaps TRBD1 (6 bases). This CDR3 is CATSKPGAEAFF. The CDR3 region has the DNA TGTGCCACCAGTAAACCAGGGGCTGAAGCTTTCTTT.